This T cell receptor (beta chain) derives from a study of T cells in localized non-small cell lung cancer. Study-level findings and limits: Uninvolved adjacent lung showed peak T cell clonality, exceeding tumor. Because sequencing included only one region (of the tumor), heterogeneity remains possible. Adjacent lung tissue had a median approximately 57 of the top 100 clones found in the tumor.

On this clone: Its antigen is unknown.

Clones were read by immunoSEQ multiplex PCR, and TCRdb kept only the in-frame ones, dropping some. Of approximately 76,000 clones in the sample, about 84% were seen once. The CDR3 length is 16 residues. V lost 2 bases, J lost 0 bases, and 12 bases lay in between. Per the germline V gene, CDR1 is SGHTA and CDR2 is FQGNSA. The sequencing used peripheral blood, collected before any cancer treatment. This receptor was taken from an older female donor with stage I lung adenocarcinoma. This chain joins TRBV7-2 and TRBJ2-3, with D tentatively TRBD1 (5 bases). CDR3 in amino acids: CASSLRGSSSTDTQYF. In nucleotides, the CDR3 is TGTGCCAGCAGCTTAAGGGGTTCGTCTAGCACAGATACGCAGTATTTT. The variable domain in full, with the rest retrieved from reference TRBV7-2 and TRBJ2-3, is GAGVSQSPSNKVTEKGKDVELRCDPISGHTALYWYRQSLGQGLEFLIYFQGNSAPDKSGLPSDRFSAERTGGSVSTLTIQRTQQEDSAVYLCASSLRGSSSTDTQYFGPGTRLTVL.